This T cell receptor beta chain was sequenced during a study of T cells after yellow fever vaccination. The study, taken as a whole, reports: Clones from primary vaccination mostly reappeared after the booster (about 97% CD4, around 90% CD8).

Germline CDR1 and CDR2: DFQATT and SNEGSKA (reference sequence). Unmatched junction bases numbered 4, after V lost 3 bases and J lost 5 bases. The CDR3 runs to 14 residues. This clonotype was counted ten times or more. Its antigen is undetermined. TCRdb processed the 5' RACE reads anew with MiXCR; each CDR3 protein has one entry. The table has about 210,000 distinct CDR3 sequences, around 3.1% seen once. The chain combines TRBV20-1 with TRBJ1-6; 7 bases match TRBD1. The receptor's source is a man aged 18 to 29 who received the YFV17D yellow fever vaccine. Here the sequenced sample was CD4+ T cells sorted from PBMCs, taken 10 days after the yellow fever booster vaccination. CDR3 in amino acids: CSASEGANNSPLHF. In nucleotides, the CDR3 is TGCAGTGCTAGTGAGGGGGCGAATAATTCACCCCTCCACTTT.